This TCR beta chain was captured by sequencing in a study of identifying expanded T cells in peripheral blood. No infections or other immune events were documented during collection. This table comes from immunoSEQ multiplex PCR, and its TCRdb copy is limited to in-frame clones, with some not included. The sample lists about 110,000 clones; 88% were seen once. This CDR3 region has 15 residues. Trimming took off 5 bases at V and 3 bases at J, with 16 bases between the two ends. CDR1 is SEHNR and CDR2 is FQNEAQ in the germline V gene (reference sequence). This clone was detected a few times. The antigen is not known. General observations from the study: Over approximately two and four weeks, about 15 and 19 clones changed, versus more than 1 between replicates. Clone count variance between roughly 2-week samples rose with total template count.

The TCR originated in a person aged 18-70 years in good health. Sequencing was performed on blood. The V gene is TRBV7-9, the J gene TRBJ1-1, with a possible D match to TRBD1 (5 bases). The CDR3 DNA follows: TGTGCCAGCAGCCCACACGCCAGAGGGGACACTGAAGCTTTCTTT. Amino acids: CASSPHARGDTEAFF.